These T cell receptor beta chains were read from a single sample in a study of blood T cell repertoires in COVID-19. Here immunoSEQ multiplex PCR was the method, and the copy in TCRdb shows in-frame clones only, minus some. This table has fewer than 85,000 clones, about 90% appearing once. The material sequenced was peripheral blood. These receptors all stem from a woman in her fifties or sixties in a cohort sampled during active COVID-19. Each CDR3 is given with its conserved first and last residue. Fields, in order: CDR3 length, D gene, V gene, CDR3 protein. The D gene is left open where the match is weak.

CDR3 length: 13
D gene: -
V gene: TRBV28
CDR3 protein: CASRNDKNTEAFF

CDR3 length: 12
D gene: -
V gene: TRBV6-5
CDR3 protein: CASSYRGYGYTF

CDR3 length: 12
D gene: -
V gene: TRBV10-3
CDR3 protein: CAISRDTYEQYF

CDR3 length: 15
D gene: -
V gene: TRBV9
CDR3 protein: CASSAQTAMNTEAFF

CDR3 length: 15
D gene: TRBD1
V gene: TRBV28
CDR3 protein: CASSLGGTGGEPLHF

CDR3 length: 17
D gene: -
V gene: TRBV5-3
CDR3 protein: CARSCGGLLSSYNEQFF

CDR3 length: 16
D gene: TRBD2
V gene: TRBV7-9
CDR3 protein: CASSLGSGGPQETQYF

CDR3 length: 13
D gene: -
V gene: TRBV12-3/TRBV12-4
CDR3 protein: CASQGLAKNIQYF

CDR3 length: 14
D gene: -
V gene: TRBV10-3
CDR3 protein: CAISTKGGAGEQYF

CDR3 length: 15
D gene: -
V gene: TRBV4-1
CDR3 protein: CASSQDVFGSKTQYF

CDR3 length: 14
D gene: -
V gene: TRBV7-9
CDR3 protein: CASAEVSDNQPQHF

CDR3 length: 13
D gene: TRBD2
V gene: TRBV12-3/TRBV12-4
CDR3 protein: CASWTSGTYEQYF

CDR3 length: 15
D gene: TRBD1
V gene: TRBV5-8
CDR3 protein: CASSHGQGLGQPQHF

CDR3 length: 15
D gene: TRBD1
V gene: TRBV19
CDR3 protein: CASSMGQGAGDTQYF

CDR3 length: 16
D gene: -
V gene: TRBV6-2/TRBV6-3
CDR3 protein: CASSPHSASRYNEQFF

CDR3 length: 16
D gene: TRBD2
V gene: TRBV28
CDR3 protein: CASSLLPGGLKDTQYF